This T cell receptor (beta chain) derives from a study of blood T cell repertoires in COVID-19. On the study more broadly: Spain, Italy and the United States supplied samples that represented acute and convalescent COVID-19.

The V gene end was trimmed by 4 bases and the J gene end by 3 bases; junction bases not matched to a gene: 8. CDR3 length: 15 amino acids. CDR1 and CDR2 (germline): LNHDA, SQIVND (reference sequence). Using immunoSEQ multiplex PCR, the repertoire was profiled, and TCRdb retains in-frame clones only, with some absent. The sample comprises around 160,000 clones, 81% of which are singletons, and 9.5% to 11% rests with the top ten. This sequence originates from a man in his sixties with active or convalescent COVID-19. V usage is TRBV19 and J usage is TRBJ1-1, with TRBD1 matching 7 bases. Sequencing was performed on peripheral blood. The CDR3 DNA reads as TGTGCCAGTAGTAGCCCAGGGGGAAGGGACACTGAAGCTTTCTTT. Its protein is CASSSPGGRDTEAFF.